This TCR beta chain appears in the sequencing data of a study of graft-versus-host responses after intestinal transplantation. Turning to the study itself: Every transplant recipient was induced with anti-thymocyte globulin, then maintained on tacrolimus and steroids for approximately three years. Notes on the study in general: Levels of circulating GvH clones at their peak were associated with early post-transplant HvG declines. The authors found GvH clones in recipient marrow, some appearing first in ileum or blood. High graft-versus-host to host-versus-graft T cell clonal ratios marked allografts of patients with graft-donor macrochimerism.

This clone was seen a few times. Its antigen remains unknown. Germline CDR1 and CDR2: LNHDA and SQIVND (reference sequence). Trimming shortened V by 11 bases and J by 2 bases, and 13 bases separated the two germline ends. The CDR3 runs 12 residues. The protocol was immunoSEQ multiplex PCR, while the TCRdb copy is restricted to in-frame clones and leaves out a portion. The sample gives roughly 97,000 clones, 91% of which show up once; about 0.18% is in the top ten. This sequence joins TRBV19 and TRBJ2-7; TRBD1 is a possible D gene (6 bases). The sequencing here drew on unstimulated CD4+ T cells sorted from spleen or lymph node cells, taken before transplant. The clonotype was recovered from a human donor who was the organ donor for an intestinal transplant. CDR3 loop: CALSGQPYEQYF. CDR3 DNA: TGTGCCCTCTCCGGACAGCCCTACGAGCAGTACTTC. Using reference TRBV19 and TRBJ2-7 for the parts outside the CDR3, the full variable domain is DGGITQSPKYLFRKEGQNVTLSCEQNLNHDAMYWYRQDPGQGLRLIYYSQIVNDFQKGDIAEGYSVSREKKESFPLTVTSAQKNPTAFYLCALSGQPYEQYFGPGTRLTVT.